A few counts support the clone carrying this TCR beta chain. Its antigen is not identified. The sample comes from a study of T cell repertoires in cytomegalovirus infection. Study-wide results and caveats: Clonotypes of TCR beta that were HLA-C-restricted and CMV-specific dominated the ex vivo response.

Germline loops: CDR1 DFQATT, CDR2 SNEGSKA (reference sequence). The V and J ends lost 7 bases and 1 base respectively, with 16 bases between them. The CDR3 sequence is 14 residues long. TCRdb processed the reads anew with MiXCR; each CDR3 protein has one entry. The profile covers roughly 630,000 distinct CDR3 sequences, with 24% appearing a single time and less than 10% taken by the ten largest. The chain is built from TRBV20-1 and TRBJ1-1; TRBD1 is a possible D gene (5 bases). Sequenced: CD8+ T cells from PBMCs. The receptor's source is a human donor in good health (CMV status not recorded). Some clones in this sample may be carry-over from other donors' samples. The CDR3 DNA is TGCAGTGTCGACAGCCCCCCCAAGAACACTGAAGCTTTCTTT. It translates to CSVDSPPKNTEAFF.